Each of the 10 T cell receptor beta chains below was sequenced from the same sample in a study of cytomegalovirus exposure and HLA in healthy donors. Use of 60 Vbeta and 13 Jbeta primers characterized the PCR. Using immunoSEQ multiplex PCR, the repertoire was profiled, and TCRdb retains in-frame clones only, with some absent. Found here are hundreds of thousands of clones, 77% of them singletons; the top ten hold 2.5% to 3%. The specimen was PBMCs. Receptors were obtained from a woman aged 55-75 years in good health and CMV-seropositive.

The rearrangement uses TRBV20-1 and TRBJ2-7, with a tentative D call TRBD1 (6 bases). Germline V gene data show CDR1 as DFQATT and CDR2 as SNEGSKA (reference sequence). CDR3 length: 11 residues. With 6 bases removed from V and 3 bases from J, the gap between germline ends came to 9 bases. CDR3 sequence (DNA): TGCAGTGCCAGACAGGACTACGAGCAGTACTTC. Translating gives CSARQDYEQYF.

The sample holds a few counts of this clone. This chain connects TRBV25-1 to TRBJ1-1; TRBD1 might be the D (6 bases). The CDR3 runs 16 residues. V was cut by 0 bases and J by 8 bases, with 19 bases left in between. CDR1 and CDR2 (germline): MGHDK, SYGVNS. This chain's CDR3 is CASSEYGGAGVAEAFF. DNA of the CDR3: TGTGCCAGCAGTGAATACGGGGGGGCAGGGGTGGCCGAAGCTTTCTTT.

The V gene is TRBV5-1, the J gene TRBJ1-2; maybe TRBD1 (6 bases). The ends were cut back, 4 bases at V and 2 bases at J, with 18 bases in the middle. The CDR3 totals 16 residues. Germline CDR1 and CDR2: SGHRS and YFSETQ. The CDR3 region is CASSPLQGIVNYGYTF. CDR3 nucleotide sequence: TGCGCCAGCAGCCCATTACAGGGAATTGTCAACTATGGCTACACCTTC.

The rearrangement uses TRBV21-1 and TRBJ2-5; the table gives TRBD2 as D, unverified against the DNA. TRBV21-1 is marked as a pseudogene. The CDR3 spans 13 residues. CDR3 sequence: CASGLADQETQYF. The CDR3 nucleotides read TGTGCCAGCGGACTAGCGGATCAAGAGACCCAGTACTTC.

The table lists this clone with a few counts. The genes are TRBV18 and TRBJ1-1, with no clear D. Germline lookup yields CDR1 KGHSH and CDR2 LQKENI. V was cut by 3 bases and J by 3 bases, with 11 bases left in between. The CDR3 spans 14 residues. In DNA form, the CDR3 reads TGTGCCAGCTCACCCAGAGTCGGGGACACTGAAGCTTTCTTT. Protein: CASSPRVGDTEAFF.

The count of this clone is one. CDR3 amino acids: CAISETGVGGYTF. The CDR3 DNA reads as TGTGCCATCAGTGAGACAGGGGTAGGAGGCTACACCTTC. This sequence joins TRBV10-3 and TRBJ1-2; 7 positions match TRBD1. The ends lost 2 bases at V and 8 bases at J; junction bases unmatched: 5. The CDR3 runs to 13 residues. Germline assignment: CDR1 ENHRY and CDR2 SYGVKD.

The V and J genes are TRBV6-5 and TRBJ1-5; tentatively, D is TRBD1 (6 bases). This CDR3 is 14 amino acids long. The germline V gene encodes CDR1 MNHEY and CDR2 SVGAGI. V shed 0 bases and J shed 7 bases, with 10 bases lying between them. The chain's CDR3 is CASSYSDRRQPQHF. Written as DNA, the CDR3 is TGTGCCAGCAGTTACTCGGACAGACGGCAGCCCCAGCATTTT.

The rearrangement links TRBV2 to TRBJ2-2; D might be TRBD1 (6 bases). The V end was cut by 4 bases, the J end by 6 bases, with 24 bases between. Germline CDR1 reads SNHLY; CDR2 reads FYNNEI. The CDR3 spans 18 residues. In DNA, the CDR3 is TGTGCCAGCAGTGTAAGGGACACCTATCAATCCGTCGCCGGGGAGCTGTTTTTT. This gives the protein CASSVRDTYQSVAGELFF.

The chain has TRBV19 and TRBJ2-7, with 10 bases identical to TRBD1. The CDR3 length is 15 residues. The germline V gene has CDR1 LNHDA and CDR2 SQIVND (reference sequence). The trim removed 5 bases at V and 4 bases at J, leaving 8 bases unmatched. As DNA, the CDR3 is TGTGCCAGTAGTCCCGGGACAGGGGAAAATTACGAGCAGTACTTC. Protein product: CASSPGTGENYEQYF.

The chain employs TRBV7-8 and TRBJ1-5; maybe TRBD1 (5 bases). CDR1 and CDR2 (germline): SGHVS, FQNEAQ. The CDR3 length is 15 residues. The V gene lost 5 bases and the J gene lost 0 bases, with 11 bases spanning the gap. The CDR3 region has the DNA TGTGCCAGCAGCCAAGACAGACATAGCAATCAGCCCCAGCATTTT. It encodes CASSQDRHSNQPQHF. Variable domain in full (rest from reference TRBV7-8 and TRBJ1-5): GAGVSQSPRYKVAKRGQDVALRCDPISGHVSLFWYQQALGQGPEFLTYFQNEAQLDKSGLPSDRFFAERPEGSVSTLKIQRTQQEDSAVYLCASSQDRHSNQPQHFGDGTRLSIL.